These T cell receptor beta chains were read from a single sample in a study of T cell responses to AZD1222 COVID-19 vaccine. Generated by immunoSEQ multiplex PCR, the TCRdb table keeps only in-frame clones and is missing some. The sample records approximately 140,000 clones, about 90% being singletons. Specimen: peripheral blood, collected 28 days after the second dose of the MenACWY control vaccine. The receptor source for this set is an adult who received the MenACWY meningococcal vaccine as a control. The CDR3 runs from the conserved cysteine through the conserved F or W. The D gene is left open where the match is weak. Clone sizes are given selectively: once, few, many, or a class where the clone is expanded.

J | V | D | size | CDR3 | DNA
TRBJ1-1 | TRBV9 | TRBD1 | NA | CASSEGGQGGLAFF | TGTGCCAGCAGCGAGGGGGGACAGGGAGGCTTGGCTTTCTTT
TRBJ1-1 | TRBV7-3 | NA | NA | CASSARQGATEAFF | TGTGCCAGCAGCGCCCGGCAGGGAGCCACTGAAGCTTTCTTT
TRBJ1-1 | TRBV28 | NA | once | CASSPPGDTEAFF | TGTGCCAGCAGCCCCCCGGGGGACACTGAAGCTTTCTTT
TRBJ2-5 | TRBV5-1 | TRBD1 | NA | CASSRGQGDETQYF | TGCGCCAGCAGCCGGGGACAGGGGGATGAGACCCAGTACTTC
TRBJ1-2 | TRBV28 | TRBD1 | NA | CASSRTGGLNYGYTF | TGTGCCAGCAGTAGAACAGGGGGCCTGAACTATGGCTACACCTTC
TRBJ1-2 | TRBV19 | TRBD1 | few | CASSPVGTGQYYGYTF | TGTGCCAGTAGTCCGGTTGGGACAGGGCAGTACTATGGCTACACCTTC
TRBJ2-2 | TRBV19 | NA | NA | CASSIRYGESNTGELFF | TGTGCCAGTAGTATTAGATATGGGGAGTCGAACACCGGGGAGCTGTTTTTT
TRBJ2-5 | TRBV6-5 | NA | NA | CASSYSEGTETQYF | TGTGCCAGCAGTTACTCGGAGGGGACGGAGACCCAGTACTTC
TRBJ2-6 | TRBV6-2/TRBV6-3 | NA | once | CASSFLLLAGANVLTF | TGTGCCAGCAGTTTTTTGCTCTTGGCTGGGGCCAACGTCCTGACTTTC
TRBJ2-1 | TRBV12-3/TRBV12-4 | NA | NA | CASSFILDIAFF | TGTGCCAGCAGCTTTATCTTGGACATAGCGTTCTTC
TRBJ2-5 | TRBV4-1 | NA | NA | CASSQDQGPGETQYF | TGCGCCAGCAGCCAAGACCAGGGTCCAGGGGAGACCCAGTACTTC
TRBJ1-1 | TRBV28 | NA | NA | CASTGTRGTEAFF | TGTGCCAGCACCGGGACACGGGGCACTGAAGCTTTCTTT
TRBJ1-2 | TRBV3-1/TRBV3-2 | TRBD1 | NA | CASSQRRDSLRHYGYTF | TGTGCCAGCAGCCAGCGCCGGGACAGCCTTCGTCACTATGGCTACACCTTC
TRBJ1-1 | TRBV4-3 | NA | NA | CASSQDLQVGRAEAFF | TGCGCCAGCAGCCAAGATCTTCAGGTCGGGCGGGCTGAAGCTTTCTTT
TRBJ2-1 | TRBV20-1 | NA | NA | CSASGTLQGNEQFF | TGCAGTGCCAGTGGGACTCTACAGGGCAATGAGCAGTTCTTC
TRBJ2-3 | TRBV5-1 | NA | NA | CASSEASRSTDTQYF | TGCGCCAGCAGCGAGGCTAGCCGAAGCACAGATACGCAGTATTTT
TRBJ1-4 | TRBV1 | NA | NA | CTSSRDRVGKLFF | TGCACCAGCAGCCGGGACAGGGTCGGAAAACTGTTTTTT
TRBJ2-3 | TRBV28 | NA | NA | CASTSIRLTDTQYF | TGTGCCAGCACGTCTATCAGACTCACAGATACGCAGTATTTT
TRBJ1-4 | TRBV15 | TRBD1 | NA | CATQVGQGEKLFF | TGTGCCACGCAAGTGGGACAGGGTGAAAAACTGTTTTTT
TRBJ2-2 | TRBV9 | TRBD1 | NA | CASSPTGTAVIRRTGELFF | TGTGCCAGCAGCCCGACCGGGACAGCAGTTATCCGAAGGACCGGGGAGCTGTTTTTT
TRBJ2-7 | TRBV16 | NA | NA | CASSQSGVNEQYF | TGTGCCAGCAGCCAATCAGGGGTCAACGAGCAGTACTTC
TRBJ1-3 | TRBV7-2 | NA | NA | CASSPNSGNTIYF | TGTGCCAGCAGCCCGAACTCTGGAAACACCATATATTTT
TRBJ2-1 | TRBV7-6 | TRBD1 | once | CASSSPSDRGNEQFF | TGTGCCAGCAGCTCCCCCAGCGACAGGGGGAATGAGCAGTTCTTC
TRBJ2-2 | TRBV7-9 | NA | once | CASSDARGRIGELFF | TGTGCCAGCAGCGACGCGCGTGGGCGTATCGGGGAGCTGTTTTTT
TRBJ2-5 | TRBV6-5 | TRBD2 | NA | CASSYSRGAGETQYF | TGTGCCAGCAGTTACTCGCGGGGGGCCGGTGAGACCCAGTACTTC
TRBJ2-5 | TRBV10-2 | TRBD1 | NA | CASSKRQGQETQYF | TGCGCCAGCAGTAAGAGACAGGGCCAAGAGACCCAGTACTTC
TRBJ2-3 | TRBV2 | NA | NA | CASSGTEYTDTQYF | TGTGCCAGCAGTGGGACTGAATACACAGATACGCAGTATTTT
TRBJ2-3 | TRBV2 | NA | NA | CASSPLRGATDTQYF | TGTGCCAGCAGCCCTCTGAGGGGGGCGACAGATACGCAGTATTTT
TRBJ1-1 | TRBV18 | NA | NA | CASSPREGTEAFF | TGTGCCAGCTCACCAAGGGAGGGAACTGAAGCTTTCTTT
TRBJ2-1 | TRBV20-1 | TRBD2 | NA | CSAGTSDEQFF | TGCAGTGCTGGGACTAGTGATGAGCAGTTCTTC
TRBJ2-7 | TRBV19 | TRBD1 | NA | CASSTTATGFWYEQYF | TGTGCCAGTAGTACCACCGCGACAGGGTTTTGGTACGAGCAGTACTTC
TRBJ1-3 | TRBV7-6 | NA | NA | CASSLARRSGNTIYF | TGTGCCAGCAGCTTAGCCCGGAGATCTGGAAACACCATATATTTT
TRBJ1-6 | TRBV7-2 | NA | NA | CASSRQNNSPLHF | TGTGCCAGCAGTCGACAGAATAATTCACCCCTCCACTTT
TRBJ2-3 | TRBV6-5 | NA | NA | CASSYSSRARRTQYF | TGTGCCAGCAGTTACTCGTCCAGGGCGCGGAGGACGCAGTATTTT
TRBJ1-1 | TRBV6-2/TRBV6-3 | TRBD1 | NA | CASSPDRWAEAFF | TGTGCCAGCAGCCCGGACAGGTGGGCTGAAGCTTTCTTT
TRBJ2-5 | TRBV19 | NA | NA | CASQGSQETQYF | TGTGCCAGTCAAGGGTCCCAAGAGACCCAGTACTTC